The 31 T cell receptor beta chains reported below all come from one sample, sequenced in a study of cytomegalovirus exposure and HLA in healthy donors. Vbeta (60) and Jbeta (13) primers were used in the PCR. Using immunoSEQ multiplex PCR, the repertoire was profiled, and TCRdb retains in-frame clones only, with some absent. The sample yields 100,000 or so clones, more than 60% seen once. The sample taken for sequencing was PBMCs. The receptors here all came from a man aged 50 to 60 in good health and CMV-seronegative.

This clone was detected only once. V usage is TRBV19 and J usage is TRBJ2-7, with 7 bases matching TRBD1. This CDR3 contains 14 residues. V shed 7 bases, J shed 5 bases, and the junction held 11 bases outside the gene matches. Per germline, CDR1 LNHDA and CDR2 SQIVND (reference sequence). CDR3 in amino acids: CASTATGAGDEQYF. CDR3 nucleotide sequence: TGTGCCAGTACCGCCACAGGGGCCGGCGACGAGCAGTACTTC.

V gene TRBV7-2 combines with J gene TRBJ2-1, with TRBD2 matching over 9 bases. This CDR3 spans 16 amino acids. Looked up from germline, CDR1 is SGHTA and CDR2 is FQGNSA. Trimming removed 6 bases from V and 3 bases from J; junction bases left unmatched: 9. Here the CDR3 reads CASRKVGSGSYNEQFF. The CDR3 coding sequence is TGTGCCAGCAGAAAGGTAGGTAGCGGGAGCTACAATGAGCAGTTCTTC.

This clone is a singleton in its sample. The rearrangement uses TRBV10-3 and TRBJ1-5; D gene unclear. The CDR3 spans 17 residues. Germline CDR1 reads ENHRY; CDR2 reads SYGVKD. V was shortened by 6 bases and J by 4 bases, with 22 bases between the two germline ends. CDR3 in DNA: TGTGCCATCAGCCCCGGGAGGCCGCCGCCGAAGAATCAGCCCCAGCATTTT. Its protein is CAISPGRPPPKNQPQHF.

This clone appeared a few times. This chain links TRBV19 with TRBJ1-3, with D maybe TRBD1 (5 bases). In germline, CDR1 is LNHDA, CDR2 SQIVND (reference sequence). The CDR3 length is 15 residues. Trimming took off 7 bases at V and 0 bases at J, with 13 bases between the two ends. CDR3 sequence reads: CASTSPGSSGNTIYF. The CDR3 coding sequence is TGTGCCAGTACCAGCCCAGGGTCCTCTGGAAACACCATATATTTT.

This clone was picked up many times. Written as DNA, the CDR3 is TGCAGCGTCTTAGGACAGCTGAACACTGAAGCTTTCTTT. This sequence encodes CSVLGQLNTEAFF. The chain has TRBV29-1 and TRBJ1-1; D perhaps matches TRBD1 (6 bases). The germline V gene has CDR1 SQVTM and CDR2 ANQGSEA. V shed 6 bases and J shed 0 bases, with 11 bases lying between them. CDR3 length: 13 residues.

This chain connects TRBV15 to TRBJ2-1; D remains unclear. Germline lookup yields CDR1 LNHNV and CDR2 YYDKDF (reference sequence). The CDR3 runs to 17 residues. V gave up 0 bases and J gave up 2 bases, with 14 bases separating them. This CDR3 reads CATSRDSALGPYNEQFF. The CDR3 DNA reads TGTGCCACCAGCAGAGATTCGGCGCTGGGCCCCTACAATGAGCAGTTCTTC.

The genes are TRBV7-3 and TRBJ2-3, with 7 bases lining up with TRBD1. The CDR3 totals 17 residues. Germline-derived CDR1 and CDR2 are SGHTA and FQGTGA. Trimming at V came to 3 bases and at J to 2 bases, leaving 11 bases not matched to a gene. As DNA, the CDR3 is TGTGCCAGCAGCTTCGACAGGGCGACTCGATTCACAGATACGCAGTATTTT. It yields the protein CASSFDRATRFTDTQYF.

The genes are TRBV19 and TRBJ1-6; no definite D call. Germline CDR1 is LNHDA and CDR2 is SQIVND (reference sequence). The CDR3 covers 12 residues. The V and J ends lost 8 bases and 10 bases respectively, with 12 bases between them. The CDR3 reads CASHSEGSPLHF. For the CDR3, the DNA is TGTGCCAGTCACTCAGAGGGATCACCCCTCCACTTT.

The V and J genes are TRBV19 and TRBJ2-6; TRBD2 is a possible D gene (5 bases). From germline, CDR1 is LNHDA and CDR2 SQIVND (reference sequence). The V end was cut by 3 bases, the J end by 4 bases, with 13 bases between. The CDR3 is made up of 16 amino acids. The CDR3 nucleotides read TGTGCCAGTAGTATTTTTGAGGGATACGGGGCCAACGTCCTGACTTTC. Its protein is CASSIFEGYGANVLTF.

The rearrangement joins TRBV15 to TRBJ2-1; 7 nucleotides agree with TRBD2. The CDR3 is 16 residues long. CDR1 and CDR2 from the germline V gene are LNHNV and YYDKDF (reference sequence). Trimming took 0 bases from V and 1 from J; bases not matched to a gene: 3. CDR3 nucleotide sequence: TGTGCCACCAGCAGAGATCTGGGGGGGTCCTACAATGAGCAGTTCTTC. This codes for CATSRDLGGSYNEQFF.

The V call is TRBV29-1, the J call TRBJ1-4, with D perhaps TRBD1 (6 bases). The V end was cut by 4 bases, the J end by 7 bases, with 13 bases between. The CDR3 sequence is 13 residues long. Per the germline V gene, CDR1 is SQVTM and CDR2 is ANQGSEA. The CDR3 is CSVVGGLGEKLFF. In nucleotides, the CDR3 is TGCAGCGTTGTCGGGGGGCTAGGTGAAAAACTGTTTTTT.

The V and J genes are TRBV5-1 and TRBJ2-1; maybe TRBD2 (5 bases). There are 16 residues in the CDR3. V shed 1 base and J shed 2 bases, with 13 bases lying between them. The germline gives CDR1 SGHRS, CDR2 YFSETQ. The CDR3 is CASSLLVGGTYNEQFF. The DNA for the CDR3 is TGCGCCAGCAGCTTGTTAGTTGGAGGAACCTACAATGAGCAGTTCTTC. Using reference TRBV5-1 and TRBJ2-1 for the parts outside the CDR3, the full variable domain is KAGVTQTPRYLIKTRGQQVTLSCSPISGHRSVSWYQQTPGQGLQFLFEYFSETQRNKGNFPGRFSGRQFSNSRSEMNVSTLELGDSALYLCASSLLVGGTYNEQFFGPGTRLTVL.

The J gene is TRBJ1-5, the V gene TRBV10-3; a possible D gene is TRBD1 (6 bases). CDR1 ENHRY and CDR2 SYGVKD come from the germline V gene. The CDR3 contains 15 residues. V lost 5 bases and J lost 0, with 11 bases in between. This chain's CDR3 is CAISYGTYSNQPQHF. The CDR3 nucleotides read TGTGCCATCAGTTATGGGACATATAGCAATCAGCCCCAGCATTTT.

This sequence joins TRBV27 and TRBJ1-4, with TRBD1 identical over 7 bases. The CDR3 is made up of 17 amino acids. The germline gives CDR1 MNHEY, CDR2 SMNVEV (reference sequence). The V gene end was trimmed by 4 bases and the J gene end by 7 bases; junction bases not matched to a gene: 15. The CDR3 sequence is CASSSRQGSGGVEKLFF. As DNA, the CDR3 is TGTGCCAGCAGTTCCCGACAGGGTAGTGGAGGGGTTGAAAAACTGTTTTTT.

This clone has only one observation. The J gene is TRBJ1-5, the V gene TRBV28, with 10 bases fitting TRBD1. From germline, CDR1 is MDHEN and CDR2 SYDVKM. The V segment lost 5 bases and the J segment 6 bases; nucleotides outside the gene matches: 7. CDR3 size: 15 residues. The CDR3 protein is CASSDWTGGVQPQHF. CDR3 nucleotide sequence: TGTGCCAGCAGTGATTGGACAGGGGGTGTTCAGCCCCAGCATTTT.

V is TRBV7-3 and J is TRBJ2-2; a weak D match, TRBD2 (5 bases). Germline values: CDR1 SGHTA, CDR2 FQGTGA. V lost 4 bases to trimming and J lost 4 bases, with 10 bases between them. The CDR3 extends over 14 amino acids. The CDR3 nucleotides are TGTGCCAGCAGCTCCCAGGACTCCACCGGGGAGCTGTTTTTT. This codes for CASSSQDSTGELFF.

This clone was observed a handful of times. The rearrangement links TRBV5-1 to TRBJ2-7; TRBD2 agrees at 13 bases. Germline V gene sequence: CDR1 SGHRS, CDR2 YFSETQ. V trimming: 3 bases; J trimming: 3 bases; junction bases outside the gene matches: 6. The CDR3 spans 16 residues. This CDR3 is CASSSGLAGVDYEQYF. The CDR3 region has the DNA TGCGCCAGCAGCTCCGGACTAGCGGGGGTGGACTACGAGCAGTACTTC.

This chain uses TRBV10-1 with TRBJ2-7; no definite D call. Trimming left V 3 bases short and J 1 base short, with 7 bases between. CDR1 WNHNN and CDR2 SYGVQD come from the germline V gene (reference sequence). This CDR3 has 13 residues. The CDR3 region is CASSDPQSYEQYF. DNA for the CDR3: TGCGCCAGCAGTGACCCCCAATCCTACGAGCAGTACTTC.

The chain carries TRBV7-2 and TRBJ2-7; 8 bases match TRBD1. V dropped 5 bases and J dropped 3; count of bases not matched to a gene: 6. The CDR3 spans 14 residues. Per the germline V gene, CDR1 is SGHTA and CDR2 is FQGNSA. The DNA of the CDR3 is TGTGCCAGCAGCCATCGGACAGGGAACTACGAGCAGTACTTC. Protein: CASSHRTGNYEQYF.

The rearrangement links TRBV30 to TRBJ1-2, with D perhaps TRBD1 (5 bases). The CDR3 spans 13 residues. Trimming stripped 2 bases from V and 7 bases from J, with 14 bases between. Germline loops: CDR1 GTSNPN, CDR2 SVGIG (reference sequence). The CDR3 DNA is TGTGCCTGGAGTTATTCCCTCGGGGGTGGCTACACCTTC. Translation: CAWSYSLGGGYTF.

The chain links TRBV10-3 to TRBJ2-2; TRBD1 matches 7 bases. The CDR3 spans 15 residues. Looked up from germline, CDR1 is ENHRY and CDR2 is SYGVKD. V shed 4 bases, J shed 3 bases, and the junction held 5 bases outside the gene matches. CDR3: CAISVMGQYTGELFF. CDR3 nucleotides: TGTGCCATCAGTGTGATGGGACAGTACACCGGGGAGCTGTTTTTT.

To note about this clone: One junction end disagrees with the germline gene, perhaps due to a read error. V and J are TRBV10-3 and TRBJ2-7; 11 positions agree with TRBD1. The CDR3 extends over 15 amino acids. Germline V CDR1 and CDR2: ENHRY, SYGVKD. CDR3 loop: CAIREGTGGSYEQYF. CDR3 in DNA: TGTGCTATCAGGGAGGGGACAGGGGGTTCCTACGAGCAGTACTTC.

The genes are TRBV29-1 and TRBJ2-7; unclear D gene. The CDR3 is 10 residues long. CDR1 SQVTM and CDR2 ANQGSEA come from the germline V gene. The V gene lost 4 bases and the J gene lost 7 bases, with 8 bases spanning the gap. The CDR3 reads CSVGGGEQYF. The CDR3 DNA follows: TGCAGCGTTGGTGGCGGAGAGCAGTACTTC.

The chain carries TRBV5-4 and TRBJ2-3; tentative D call: TRBD1 (7 bases). There are 15 residues in the CDR3. V gave up 1 base and J gave up 5 bases, with 14 bases separating them. CDR1 SGHNT and CDR2 YYREEE come from the germline V gene (reference sequence). The CDR3 region has the DNA TGTGCCAGCAGCTTGCTTATGCAGGGGGGAGATACGCAGTATTTT. The encoded protein is CASSLLMQGGDTQYF.

J is TRBJ2-3 and V is TRBV7-9; TRBD2 matches at 9 bases. The V gene's germline CDR1 is SEHNR and CDR2 FQNEAQ (reference sequence). This CDR3 is 15 amino acids long. V trimming: 5 bases; J trimming: 2 bases; junction bases outside the gene matches: 5. The CDR3 reads CASSQLAGDTDTQYF. The CDR3 DNA sequence: TGTGCCAGCAGCCAATTAGCGGGGGACACAGATACGCAGTATTTT.

V and J are TRBV5-5 and TRBJ1-1; D is ambiguous. Germline loops: CDR1 SGHKS, CDR2 YYEKEE (reference sequence). V lost 1 base and J lost 1, with 8 bases in between. The CDR3 consists of 14 residues. CDR3 residues: CASSLLAENTEAFF. CDR3 coding DNA: TGTGCCAGCAGCTTGTTGGCGGAGAACACTGAAGCTTTCTTT.

The chain couples TRBV9 to TRBJ2-2, with 11 bases aligning to TRBD2. There are 17 residues in the CDR3. CDR1 SGDLS and CDR2 YYNGEE come from the germline V gene. The V gene end was trimmed by 3 bases and the J gene end by 5 bases; junction bases not matched to a gene: 9. The CDR3 loop is CASSARTSGSRTGELFF. The CDR3 DNA sequence: TGTGCCAGCAGCGCGCGAACTAGCGGGAGCCGGACCGGGGAGCTGTTTTTT.

The chain carries TRBV9 and TRBJ2-7, with D tentatively TRBD2 (7 bases). The V gene lost 4 bases and the J gene lost 2 bases, with 16 bases spanning the gap. The CDR3 extends over 15 amino acids. CDR1 is SGDLS, CDR2 YYNGEE, per germline. CDR3 sequence: CASSPRGGPAYEQYF. In DNA, the CDR3 is TGTGCCAGCAGCCCCAGGGGAGGGCCGGCCTACGAGCAGTACTTC.

This chain joins TRBV7-9 and TRBJ2-3; a weak D match, TRBD2 (6 bases). Looked up from germline, CDR1 is SEHNR and CDR2 is FQNEAQ (reference sequence). V dropped 5 bases and J dropped 1 base, with 10 bases sitting between them. The CDR3 is 14 residues long. The DNA for the CDR3 is TGTGCCAGCAGCCCCCCGGGGGGCACAGATACGCAGTATTTT. This sequence encodes CASSPPGGTDTQYF.

This sequence joins TRBV6-5 and TRBJ2-7, with TRBD1 matching over 8 bases. This CDR3 is 14 amino acids long. Germline loops: CDR1 MNHEY, CDR2 SVGAGI. The ends lost 2 bases at V and 3 bases at J; junction bases unmatched: 3. The CDR3 here is CASSYKDRDYEQYF. CDR3 DNA: TGTGCCAGCAGTTACAAGGACAGGGACTACGAGCAGTACTTC.

The chain carries TRBV10-1 and TRBJ2-1; tentative D call: TRBD2 (6 bases). Per germline, CDR1 WNHNN and CDR2 SYGVQD (reference sequence). Deletions cut 6 bases from V and 7 bases from J, with 13 bases between. The CDR3 covers 13 residues. For the CDR3, the DNA is TGCGCCAGCAGCCACGGGGGAAGTAATGAGCAGTTCTTC. Protein: CASSHGGSNEQFF.